This is a list of T cell receptor beta chains from one sample in a study of T cell responses to AZD1222 COVID-19 vaccine. TCRdb keeps only in-frame clones here, not all; method: immunoSEQ multiplex PCR. The sample lists 100,000 to 150,000 clones; 90% were seen once. The sample consisted of peripheral blood, taken on day 0 of AZD1222 vaccination. The receptors stem from an adult in good health. The CDR3 runs from the conserved cysteine through the conserved F or W. Each record gives: clone size, J gene, D gene, CDR3 length, V gene, CDR3 protein, CDR3 DNA. A D gene is named only where the DNA matches it firmly. Size is stated for part of the rows, as once, few or many counts, or as a class when the clone is expanded.

size: NA
J: TRBJ1-2
D: NA
length: 14
V: TRBV6-1
CDR3: CASSEAQGSSELTF
DNA: TGTGCCAGCAGTGAAGCGCAGGGGTCGTCTGAGTTGACCTTC

size: NA
J: TRBJ1-4
D: TRBD1
length: 14
V: TRBV6-5
CDR3: CASKMDRVNEKLFF
DNA: TGTGCCAGCAAGATGGACAGGGTTAATGAAAAACTGTTTTTT

size: NA
J: TRBJ1-6
D: NA
length: 12
V: TRBV12-3/TRBV12-4
CDR3: CASRLYRGPLHF
DNA: TGTGCCAGCAGACTTTATCGGGGTCCCCTCCACTTT

size: once
J: TRBJ1-2
D: NA
length: 11
V: TRBV27
CDR3: CAVRWGYGYTF
DNA: TGTGCCGTACGCTGGGGGTATGGCTACACCTTC

size: NA
J: TRBJ1-1
D: TRBD1
length: 15
V: TRBV4-3
CDR3: CASSQAQGMNTEAFF
DNA: TGCGCCAGCAGCCAAGCACAGGGGATGAACACTGAAGCTTTCTTT

size: NA
J: TRBJ2-7
D: NA
length: 13
V: TRBV12-3/TRBV12-4
CDR3: CASSFGSSYEQYF
DNA: TGTGCCAGCAGTTTTGGGAGTTCCTACGAGCAGTACTTC

size: NA
J: TRBJ2-5
D: TRBD1
length: 15
V: TRBV11-1
CDR3: CASSARQGSRETQYF
DNA: TGTGCCAGCAGCGCCAGACAGGGTTCGAGAGAGACCCAGTACTTC

size: NA
J: TRBJ1-1
D: TRBD1
length: 15
V: TRBV7-9
CDR3: CASSPPRTGHTEAFF
DNA: TGTGCCAGCAGCCCACCCCGGACAGGGCACACTGAAGCTTTCTTT

size: NA
J: TRBJ1-1
D: NA
length: 12
V: TRBV28
CDR3: CASTVWAVEAFF
DNA: TGTGCCAGCACCGTGTGGGCAGTTGAAGCTTTCTTT

size: NA
J: TRBJ1-4
D: NA
length: 15
V: TRBV9
CDR3: CASSVTGATNEKLFF
DNA: TGTGCCAGCAGCGTAACCGGGGCAACTAATGAAAAACTGTTTTTT

size: NA
J: TRBJ1-4
D: NA
length: 14
V: TRBV10-3
CDR3: CAISESGEGEKLFF
DNA: TGTGCCATCAGTGAGTCTGGGGAAGGGGAAAAACTGTTTTTT

size: NA
J: TRBJ2-7
D: NA
length: 12
V: TRBV30
CDR3: CAWSSQPYEQYF
DNA: TGTGCCTGGAGTTCACAGCCCTACGAGCAGTACTTC

size: NA
J: TRBJ1-5
D: NA
length: 13
V: TRBV28
CDR3: CASSRDGNQPQHF
DNA: TGTGCCAGCAGCCGGGACGGCAATCAGCCCCAGCATTTT

size: once
J: TRBJ2-3
D: NA
length: 14
V: TRBV4-1
CDR3: CASSQEEGPDTQYF
DNA: TGCGCCAGCAGCCAAGAGGAGGGACCAGATACGCAGTATTTT

size: NA
J: TRBJ2-5
D: NA
length: 14
V: TRBV5-1
CDR3: CASSLRANQETQYF
DNA: TGCGCCAGCAGCTTGAGGGCCAATCAAGAGACCCAGTACTTC

size: NA
J: TRBJ1-6
D: NA
length: 12
V: TRBV3-1/TRBV3-2
CDR3: CASSQDPYPLHF
DNA: TGTGCCAGCAGCCAAGATCCATATCCCCTCCACTTT

size: NA
J: TRBJ2-1
D: NA
length: 14
V: TRBV5-1
CDR3: CASSLEGPYNEQFF
DNA: TGCGCCAGCAGCTTGGAAGGGCCATACAATGAGCAGTTCTTC

size: NA
J: TRBJ2-6
D: NA
length: 16
V: TRBV10-3
CDR3: CAISESWRQGANVLTF
DNA: TGTGCCATCAGTGAGTCCTGGCGTCAAGGGGCCAACGTCCTGACTTTC

size: NA
J: TRBJ1-2
D: NA
length: 14
V: TRBV20-1
CDR3: CSASWGVNSYGYTF
DNA: TGCAGTGCTAGTTGGGGGGTAAATTCCTATGGCTACACCTTC

size: NA
J: TRBJ1-2
D: NA
length: 17
V: TRBV9
CDR3: CASSVVIRQISNYGYTF
DNA: TGTGCCAGCAGCGTAGTAATTCGACAGATCTCTAACTATGGCTACACCTTC

size: NA
J: TRBJ1-2
D: NA
length: 12
V: TRBV4-1
CDR3: CASSQGAYGYTF
DNA: TGCGCCAGCAGCCAGGGAGCCTATGGCTACACCTTC

size: NA
J: TRBJ2-1
D: NA
length: 13
V: TRBV12-3/TRBV12-4
CDR3: CASSLNGWGEQFF
DNA: TGTGCCAGCAGTTTAAACGGTTGGGGTGAGCAGTTCTTC

size: NA
J: TRBJ1-2
D: NA
length: 15
V: TRBV29-1
CDR3: CRNRTTKNSGYGYTF
DNA: TGCAGAAACAGAACTACAAAGAATTCGGGCTATGGCTACACCTTC

size: NA
J: TRBJ1-2
D: NA
length: 12
V: TRBV7-9
CDR3: CASTPFDYGYTF
DNA: TGTGCCAGCACCCCTTTTGACTATGGCTACACCTTC

size: NA
J: TRBJ2-1
D: NA
length: 16
V: TRBV11-3
CDR3: CASSLGGLGSYNEQFF
DNA: TGTGCCAGCAGCTTGGGGGGGCTTGGCTCTTACAATGAGCAGTTCTTC

size: few
J: TRBJ2-7
D: NA
length: 15
V: TRBV4-3
CDR3: CASSQSYRVVGEQYF
DNA: TGCGCCAGCAGCCAATCATACAGGGTTGTAGGGGAGCAGTACTTC

size: NA
J: TRBJ1-1
D: NA
length: 14
V: TRBV6-1
CDR3: CASSDGHSNTEAFF
DNA: TGTGCCAGCAGTGACGGACATTCTAACACTGAAGCTTTCTTT

size: once
J: TRBJ2-5
D: NA
length: 14
V: TRBV7-2
CDR3: CASSPQPPPETQYF
DNA: TGTGCCAGCAGCCCCCAACCTCCGCCAGAGACCCAGTACTTC

size: NA
J: TRBJ1-1
D: TRBD1
length: 15
V: TRBV5-4
CDR3: CASSTQQGANTEAFF
DNA: TGTGCCAGCAGCACGCAACAGGGGGCAAACACTGAAGCTTTCTTT

size: NA
J: TRBJ1-2
D: TRBD1
length: 11
V: TRBV7-2
CDR3: CASRQGYGYTF
DNA: TGTGCCAGCCGACAGGGGTATGGCTACACCTTC

size: NA
J: TRBJ2-1
D: TRBD2
length: 15
V: TRBV27
CDR3: CASSLTSGGASEQFF
DNA: TGTGCCAGCAGTTTGACTAGCGGGGGGGCCAGTGAGCAGTTCTTC

size: NA
J: TRBJ2-2
D: TRBD1
length: 16
V: TRBV19
CDR3: CASMIFGQGNTGELFF
DNA: TGTGCCAGTATGATTTTCGGACAGGGTAACACCGGGGAGCTGTTTTTT

size: NA
J: TRBJ2-1
D: NA
length: 15
V: TRBV27
CDR3: CASSFSVRGNDEQFF
DNA: TGTGCCAGCAGTTTCAGCGTCCGTGGGAACGATGAGCAGTTCTTC

size: NA
J: TRBJ1-1
D: NA
length: 15
V: TRBV16
CDR3: CASSQAGKKDTEAFF
DNA: TGTGCCAGCAGCCAAGCAGGGAAGAAGGACACTGAAGCTTTCTTT

size: few
J: TRBJ2-2
D: TRBD1
length: 17
V: TRBV4-3
CDR3: CASSQGPEGQGAGELFF
DNA: TGCGCCAGCAGCCAAGGCCCCGAAGGACAGGGGGCCGGGGAGCTGTTTTTT

size: NA
J: TRBJ2-2
D: NA
length: 13
V: TRBV19
CDR3: CASKAATVGELFF
DNA: TGTGCCAGTAAAGCAGCCACGGTCGGGGAGCTGTTTTTT

size: NA
J: TRBJ1-6
D: NA
length: 16
V: TRBV19
CDR3: CASSIGGRVQNSPLHF
DNA: TGTGCCAGTAGTATAGGAGGGCGAGTTCAGAATTCACCCCTCCACTTT

size: NA
J: TRBJ2-7
D: TRBD1
length: 14
V: TRBV7-2
CDR3: CASGEGTGDYEQYF
DNA: TGTGCCAGCGGAGAGGGGACAGGGGACTACGAGCAGTACTTC

size: NA
J: TRBJ2-7
D: NA
length: 14
V: TRBV12-1
CDR3: CASTHDTGRHEQYF
DNA: TGTGCCAGCACTCATGACACAGGGAGACACGAGCAGTACTTC

size: once
J: TRBJ1-4
D: NA
length: 15
V: TRBV4-1
CDR3: CASSPSWGEFEKLFF
DNA: TGCGCCAGCAGCCCCTCATGGGGAGAGTTTGAAAAACTGTTTTTT

size: NA
J: TRBJ1-2
D: TRBD1
length: 14
V: TRBV3-1/TRBV3-2
CDR3: CASSHTQGIVGYTF
DNA: TGTGCCAGCAGCCATACACAGGGGATCGTGGGCTACACCTTC

size: NA
J: TRBJ2-7
D: TRBD2
length: 13
V: TRBV13
CDR3: CASSRAGIYEQYF
DNA: TGTGCCAGCAGCCGAGCGGGGATCTACGAGCAGTACTTC

size: NA
J: TRBJ2-7
D: NA
length: 12
V: TRBV19
CDR3: CASSQGTYEQYF
DNA: TGTGCCAGTAGCCAGGGAACCTACGAGCAGTACTTC

size: NA
J: TRBJ2-1
D: NA
length: 15
V: TRBV7-3
CDR3: CASSRGPSSYNEQFF
DNA: TGTGCCAGCAGCCGCGGGCCCAGCTCCTACAATGAGCAGTTCTTC

size: NA
J: TRBJ2-2
D: NA
length: 13
V: TRBV9
CDR3: CASSVQGTGELFF
DNA: TGTGCCAGCAGCGTACAGGGAACCGGGGAGCTGTTTTTT

size: NA
J: TRBJ1-5
D: NA
length: 14
V: TRBV2
CDR3: CASSVPRDNQPQHF
DNA: TGTGCCAGCAGTGTACCCAGGGACAATCAGCCCCAGCATTTT

size: few
J: TRBJ2-1
D: TRBD1
length: 14
V: TRBV2
CDR3: CASSEGTAYNEQFF
DNA: TGTGCCAGCAGTGAGGGGACAGCCTACAATGAGCAGTTCTTC

size: NA
J: TRBJ1-3
D: TRBD1
length: 16
V: TRBV18
CDR3: CASSPYDRGAGNTIYF
DNA: TGTGCCAGCTCACCCTACGACAGGGGAGCTGGAAACACCATATATTTT

size: NA
J: TRBJ2-5
D: TRBD2
length: 15
V: TRBV28
CDR3: CASSLAGGQIGTQYF
DNA: TGTGCCAGCAGTCTAGCGGGGGGGCAGATAGGGACCCAGTACTTC

size: NA
J: TRBJ1-6
D: NA
length: 15
V: TRBV4-3
CDR3: CASSTVGHGDSPLHF
DNA: TGCGCCAGCAGTACGGTAGGGCACGGCGATTCACCCCTCCACTTT

size: once
J: TRBJ1-4
D: TRBD1
length: 14
V: TRBV7-3
CDR3: CASSAGQPGEKLFF
DNA: TGTGCCAGCAGCGCGGGACAGCCGGGAGAAAAACTGTTTTTT

size: once
J: TRBJ2-1
D: TRBD2
length: 16
V: TRBV28
CDR3: CASSFEIAGLYNEQFF
DNA: TGTGCCAGCAGTTTTGAGATAGCGGGACTTTACAATGAGCAGTTCTTC

size: NA
J: TRBJ1-1
D: NA
length: 12
V: TRBV28
CDR3: CASSLSGGEAFF
DNA: TGTGCCAGCAGTTTATCGGGAGGTGAAGCTTTCTTT